This TCR beta chain was captured by sequencing in a study of cytomegalovirus exposure and HLA in healthy donors (dated by TCRdb to 2016 to 2017). About the study as a whole: In an earlier analysis of about 560 of the donors, about 260 Gb of sequence data and 117 million unique TCR beta sequences from roughly 200 million T cells were reported. An early release that covered 500 to 800 HLA-typed donors contained approximately 300 gigabases of sequencing data and around 80 million unique TCR sequences. Among the approximately 400 genotyped donors, 81% belonged to the genetic ancestry cluster associated with self-reported Caucasian donors. The aim of the study was to test whether cataloging public T cell receptors could identify signatures of past pathogen exposure. Using immunosequencing, the study profiled T cell repertoires from about 610 subjects and related those repertoires to cytomegalovirus serostatus. Besides the first cohort of about 730 subjects, a separate validation cohort made up of 95 to 150 different subjects was used. The study combined high-throughput TCR immunosequencing, statistical association of individual TCRs with disease status, and machine learning to predict cytomegalovirus infection status. A later analysis re-analyzed previously published TCR beta repertoires from 650 to 800 donors and added high-resolution HLA genotyping to study TCR occurrence patterns. Rather than drawing on any new phenotypic data, the later analysis identified candidate immune exposures from TCR beta sequences and the way those sequences occurred across donors. An earlier analysis of 587 of the donors used high-throughput TCR beta sequencing to judge whether each TCR beta V gene segment behaved as functional or pseudogenic. Donor age, sex, ethnicity and CMV serostatus were compiled alongside the repertoire data. A later genetic analysis used genome-wide SNP genotypes for about three fifths of the 666 donors, treating that subset as a discovery cohort. All discovery cohort repertoires had been generated on a single sequencing platform. HLA typing included class I and class II loci at four-digit resolution. The number of typed donors differed by locus: about 620-630 for A, B, C, DRB1 and DQB1; about 520 for DQA1; some 590 for DPA1; and roughly 450 for DPB1. Because of strong linkage in the cohort, roughly five DR-DQ haplotypes were treated as single units for association and clustering. Across roughly 420 genotyped donors of the cohort, an average of approximately 240,000 unique TCR beta nucleotide sequences per donor were sequenced, and approximately 17% of those sequences were non-productive.

Of note for this clone: What this receptor recognizes is not known. No base quality information exists; no much larger clone differs at one position.

Overall study results and their limits: Assigning TCR associations to individual alleles was difficult when HLA alleles, especially DR and DQ, strongly co-occurred. Most TCR sequences were observed very rarely across donors, whereas some public TCRs were present in many individuals. HLA typing was unavailable for some donors at each locus, so association tests used only the typed subset. Linkage disequilibrium might explain the correlated functional status among segregating V segments, but an unknown experimental factor could not be excluded. CMV serostatus was the only immune exposure information available for the cohort. The study listed 150 to 200 TCR beta chains as associated with cytomegalovirus. A later analysis associated 15,000 or so TCR beta sequences with specific HLA alleles at a false discovery rate of 0.05. Sequencing depth was assumed to be roughly uniform across donors in the presence/absence analyses, though that assumption may not hold. A later analysis found that HLA-associated TCR beta chains were more clonally expanded and had lower generation probabilities than equally common non-associated chains. A cluster of highly shared sequence variants was judged likely to be a technical artifact of the sequencing pipeline. A further reported finding was that TCR beta sequences accurately predicted the HLA-A and HLA-B alleles for most subjects in the first cohort. About 17 rarely observed V segments, including chromosome 9 orphons, were excluded from the earlier analysis of just under 600 of the donors because counts were too low. Several of the top co-occurrence clusters appeared to be linked to parvovirus B19, influenza, CMV and Epstein-Barr virus, according to a later analysis. In vitro tests confirmed that a few of the cytomegalovirus-associated TCR beta chains recognize cytomegalovirus antigens. Some IMGT-functional V segments, including TRBV6-2 and TRBV6-3, could not be told apart with the 87-base-pair reads, so those segments were excluded. In a later analysis, the rate of TCR association differed among HLA loci, with DRB1 alleles having the most associated TCRs and HLA-C alleles having the fewest. In this cohort, only TCR beta chains were sequenced, and detectable features were limited by the absence of alpha or paired-chain data. Broadly in line with IMGT annotations, most TCR beta V segments showed up in productive rearrangements about 90% or about 30% of the time in an earlier analysis of some 590 of the donors. The classifier was reported to diagnose cytomegalovirus status with high specificity and sensitivity in both the original and validation cohorts. Most CMV-associated TCR beta chains appeared to be HLA-restricted in a later analysis, and the HLA associations seemed to be driven largely by CMV exposure. A later genetic analysis reported fewer N-insertions in productive TCRs among donors in an Asian-associated ancestry cluster than the roughly 670-donor mean. In a later genetic analysis, a missense DCLRE1C variant was associated with V-gene and J-gene trimming of TCR beta chains, and the association was replicated in an independent cohort. According to the authors, the approach could potentially be generalized to other disease states and immunological phenotypes.

V has 2 bases trimmed and J has 4 bases trimmed; junction bases matching no gene number 7. Sequences MNHNY (CDR1) and SVGAGI (CDR2) are obtained from the germline V gene (reference sequence). CDR3 length: 15 amino acids, cysteine to phenylalanine. Solely the CDR3 DNA is kept, with 45 bases framed from the first base. The method behind the library was the immunoSEQ multiplex PCR assay. A mixture of 60 forward primers for TCR Vbeta segments and 13 reverse primers for TCR Jbeta segments was used in the multiplex PCR. The CDR3 region of rearranged TCR beta genes was amplified from genomic DNA with a multiplex PCR assay. The Illumina HiSeq System was used to sequence the amplified TCR beta libraries as 87-base-pair reads. The original methods were these. A later analysis tallied 75 million to 95 million unique TCR beta chains across the roughly 610 repertoires, and about 10 million of those chains were shared by two or more donors. Raw reads were error-corrected and collapsed into unique sequences by a nearest-neighbor algorithm in which closely related sequences were merged to remove PCR and sequencing errors. V, D and J gene segments were assigned by aligning CDR3 sequences to IMGT reference sequences. For a sequence to be retained, a match of at least six nucleotides was required to both a V gene segment and a J gene segment. A rearrangement was called productive if the CDR3 had no stop codons and remained in frame with V and J, and every other rearrangement was called non-productive. CDR3 was defined according to IMGT convention as the region running from the second conserved V-encoded cysteine to the conserved J-encoded phenylalanine. In an earlier analysis of around 640 of the donors, sequences lacking an unambiguous match to a single V gene segment were excluded. In an earlier analysis of several hundred of the donors, V segments were called functional above 56.7% productive rearrangements and were called segregating when the between-donor standard deviation exceeded 5%. A statistical classification framework was built for diagnosing cytomegalovirus status from the catalog of TCR beta chain sequences. V and J gene assignment, in a later analysis, came from comparing TCR nucleotide sequences with IMGT/GENE-DB human TR gene sequences. In a later analysis, CDR3 sequences and most-parsimonious VDJ recombination scenarios were assigned using the TCRdist pipeline. A later analysis defined each TCR beta chain by its CDR3 amino acid sequence plus V-gene family, and excluded reads lacking a unique V-gene family. To address suspected cross-contamination and a sequencing artifact, a later analysis removed 592 highly shared, low-generation-probability nucleotide sequences. A later analysis calculated a clonal expansion index for each public chain from normalized within-repertoire ranks of inferred template counts. In a later analysis, generation probabilities were computed using a VDJ recombination model fitted to out-of-frame rearrangements, and the results were checked against IGoR. Hypergeometric tests were used in a later analysis to score TCR-TCR, TCR-HLA and TCR-CMV co-occurrence, with a repertoire-size bias correction applied to the TCR pairs. To estimate false discovery rates, a later analysis permuted the HLA or CMV assignments 20 times. In a later analysis, co-occurring TCRs were grouped using DBSCAN, with TCRdist sequence similarity added in when clustering inside HLA-allele-positive subsets. Repertoires with fewer than 30,000 or more than 120,000 public chains, plus five repertoires with anomalous nucleotide sharing, were excluded from co-occurrence clustering. This immuneACCESS table, as held by TCRdb, lists in-frame sequences with V and J called but not all clones. Of the missing ones, under half trace to an unresolved V gene in checked studies; the others have no known cause. V, J and clone size derive from that table, while D and trimming were established from the DNA sequence. The sample has 150,000 to 200,000 clones on record, more than 70% of them singletons. The top ten clones comprise approximately 10% of the sample.

The cohort was made up of about 670 healthy bone marrow donors. All cohort members were sampled while nominally healthy, although unrecorded immune exposures were likely present. The donor tested CMV seropositive, placing the donor among the 250 to 300 seropositive members of the cohort. A peripheral blood sample was provided by each donor, and peripheral blood mononuclear cells were used for TCR beta sequencing. The Qiagen DNeasy Blood Extraction Kit was used to extract genomic DNA from the blood cell samples. This receptor was taken from a man aged 18 to 30 in good health and CMV-seropositive. The V and J segments used are TRBV6-6 and TRBJ1-1; TRBD1 aligns with 7 central bases. Sample: PBMCs. The DNA sequence reads TGTGCCAGCAGTTACCACAGGGGATCGGGCACTGAAGCTTTCTTT. This gives the protein CASSYHRGSGTEAFF.